This T cell receptor (beta chain) was sequenced in a study of cytomegalovirus exposure and HLA in healthy donors. Study results and caveats: The number of N-insertions in an Asian-associated ancestry cluster was reportedly below the roughly 700-donor mean in a later analysis. The authors enumerated 180 or so TCR beta chains as linked to cytomegalovirus.

The CDR3 contains 17 residues. Germline CDR1 is SNHLY and CDR2 is FYNNEI. V dropped 6 bases and J dropped 5; count of bases not matched to a gene: 17. PCR was performed using 60 Vbeta and 13 Jbeta primers. The protocol was immunoSEQ multiplex PCR, while the TCRdb copy is restricted to in-frame clones and leaves out a portion. The table records about 81,000 clones, 77% of them present only once. On this clone itself: Its antigen is still unknown.

The sequence came from a man aged 50 or older in good health and CMV-seropositive. The chain is built from TRBV2 and TRBJ2-5; 8 nucleotides match TRBD2. The specimen sequenced was PBMCs. The CDR3 protein is CASSQGASGSPGETQYF. As DNA, the CDR3 is TGTGCCAGCAGCCAAGGGGCCAGCGGGAGCCCCGGGGAGACCCAGTACTTC.